The present T cell receptor beta chain was sequenced within a study of response to subunit inactivated influenza vaccine. This clonotype was picked up a small number of times. Its antigen is still unknown. A single base separates this from a much larger clone, so it may be a read error. Study outcomes and limitations: After each seasonal influenza vaccination, few new T cells are recruited, the authors suggested.

From the RT-PCR reads, TCRdb called clonotypes with MiXCR, one entry per CDR3 protein. The sample shows about 540,000 distinct CDR3 sequences, approximately 24% of them seen only once. The CDR3 contains 17 residues. V lost 4 bases to trimming and J lost 1 base; unmatched junction nucleotides: 6. Germline V gives CDR1 ENHRY, CDR2 SYGVKD. These data are also associated with another study on T cells expressing NK-cell markers. That source notes: In generating TCR beta cDNA, 5'RACE template switching with UMIs was used.

The J gene is TRBJ2-6, the V gene TRBV10-3; 8 positions agree with TRBD1. The specimen was CD4+ T cells sorted from PBMCs, collected less than 13 days after vaccination. The source of this sequence is a man aged 50-60 years who received an inactivated influenza vaccine. The CDR3 loop reads CAISGGQAPSGANVLTF. CDR3 nucleotides: TGTGCCATCAGTGGGGGACAGGCACCATCTGGGGCCAACGTCCTGACTTTC.